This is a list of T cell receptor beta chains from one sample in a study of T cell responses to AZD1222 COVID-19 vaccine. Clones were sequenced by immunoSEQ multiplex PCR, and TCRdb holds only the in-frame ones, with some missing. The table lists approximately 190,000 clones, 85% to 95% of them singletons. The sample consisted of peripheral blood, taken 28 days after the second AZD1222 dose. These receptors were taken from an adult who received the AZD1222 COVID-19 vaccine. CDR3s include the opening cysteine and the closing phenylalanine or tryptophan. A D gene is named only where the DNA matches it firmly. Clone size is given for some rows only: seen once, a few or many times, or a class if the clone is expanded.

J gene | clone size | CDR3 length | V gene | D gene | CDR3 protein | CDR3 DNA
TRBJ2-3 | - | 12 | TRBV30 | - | CAWSVRADTQYF | TGTGCCTGGAGTGTACGGGCAGATACGCAGTATTTT
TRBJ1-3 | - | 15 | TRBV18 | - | CASSPGPSSGNTIYF | TGTGCCAGCTCACCAGGTCCTAGCTCTGGAAACACCATATATTTT
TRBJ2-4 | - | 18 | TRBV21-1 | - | CASRGGRDLLVAKNIQYF | TGTGCCAGCAGGGGGGGGCGGGATTTGTTAGTAGCCAAAAACATTCAGTACTTC
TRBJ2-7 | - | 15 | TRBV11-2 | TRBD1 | CASSLSGTGANEQYF | TGTGCCAGCAGCTTGTCCGGGACAGGGGCGAATGAGCAGTACTTC
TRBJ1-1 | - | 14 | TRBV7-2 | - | CASSSGPLNTEAFF | TGTGCCAGCAGCTCAGGGCCCCTGAACACTGAAGCTTTCTTT
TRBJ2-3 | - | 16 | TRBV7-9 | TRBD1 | CASSPRGTGGFDTQYF | TGTGCCAGCAGCCCGAGGGGGACAGGGGGGTTTGATACGCAGTATTTT
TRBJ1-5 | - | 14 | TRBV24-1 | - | CATSDRQANQPQHF | TGTGCCACCAGTGACAGACAGGCCAATCAGCCCCAGCATTTT
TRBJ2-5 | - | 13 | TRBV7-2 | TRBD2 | CASSTTSGETQYF | TGTGCCAGCAGCACAACTAGCGGAGAGACCCAGTACTTC
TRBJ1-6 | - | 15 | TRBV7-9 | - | CASSPRQAYNSPLHF | TGTGCCAGCAGCCCACGACAGGCCTATAATTCACCCCTCCACTTT
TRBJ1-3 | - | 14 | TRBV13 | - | CASSLASRGNTIYF | TGTGCCAGCAGCTTAGCGTCCAGGGGAAACACCATATATTTT
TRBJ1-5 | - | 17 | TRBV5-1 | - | CASLHGIGKTENQPQHF | TGCGCCAGCCTCCATGGGATAGGAAAGACGGAGAATCAGCCCCAGCATTTT
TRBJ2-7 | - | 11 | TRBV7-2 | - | CASSQGGPQYF | TGTGCCAGCAGCCAAGGAGGGCCCCAGTACTTC
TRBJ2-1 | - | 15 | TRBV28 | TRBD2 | CASSSPSGGYNEQFF | TGTGCCAGCAGTTCCCCTAGCGGGGGGTACAATGAGCAGTTCTTC
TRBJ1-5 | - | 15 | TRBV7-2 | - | CASSNGVGGNQPQHF | TGTGCCAGCAGTAATGGGGTAGGCGGCAATCAGCCCCAGCATTTT
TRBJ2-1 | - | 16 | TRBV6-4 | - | CASKRQGSSFGDEQFF | TGTGCCAGCAAGCGGCAGGGCTCGTCCTTCGGCGATGAGCAGTTCTTC
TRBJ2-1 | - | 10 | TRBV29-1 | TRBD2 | CSVSGGEQFF | TGCAGCGTTAGCGGGGGTGAGCAGTTCTTC
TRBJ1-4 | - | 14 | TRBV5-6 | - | CASSLGGPREKLFF | TGTGCCAGCAGCTTGGGGGGGCCTAGGGAAAAACTGTTTTTT
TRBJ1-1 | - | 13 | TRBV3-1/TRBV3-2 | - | CASSHSGPPEAFF | TGTGCCAGCAGCCACTCGGGACCGCCTGAAGCTTTCTTT
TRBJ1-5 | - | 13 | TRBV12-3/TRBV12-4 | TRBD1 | CASSPGTDQPQHF | TGTGCCAGCAGCCCCGGGACAGATCAGCCCCAGCATTTT
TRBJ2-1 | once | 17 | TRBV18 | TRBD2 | CASSPLKVAGVMDEQFF | TGTGCCAGCTCACCGCTCAAAGTAGCGGGGGTAATGGATGAGCAGTTCTTC
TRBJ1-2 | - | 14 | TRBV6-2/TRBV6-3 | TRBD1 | CASRYGQGNYGYTF | TGTGCCAGCAGATACGGACAGGGGAACTATGGCTACACCTTC
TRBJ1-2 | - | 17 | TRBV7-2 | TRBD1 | CASSLAQGATLNYGYTF | TGTGCCAGCAGCTTAGCGCAGGGGGCCACTCTCAACTATGGCTACACCTTC
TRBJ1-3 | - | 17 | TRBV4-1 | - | CASSQEPGRGAGNTIYF | TGCGCCAGCAGCCAAGAACCCGGCAGGGGCGCTGGAAACACCATATATTTT
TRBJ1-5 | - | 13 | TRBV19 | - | CASSKGVGQPQHF | TGTGCCAGTAGTAAAGGAGTGGGACAGCCCCAGCATTTT
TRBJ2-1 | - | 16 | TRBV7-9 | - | CASSGREGSSRDEQFF | TGTGCCAGCAGCGGTCGAGAGGGGAGTTCCCGGGATGAGCAGTTCTTC
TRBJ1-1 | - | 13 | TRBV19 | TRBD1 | CASSPDQGVAAFF | TGTGCCAGTAGTCCGGACCAGGGGGTCGCAGCTTTCTTT
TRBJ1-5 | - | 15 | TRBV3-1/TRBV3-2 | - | CASSQDLQWNQPQHF | TGTGCCAGCAGCCAAGATCTGCAGTGGAATCAGCCCCAGCATTTT
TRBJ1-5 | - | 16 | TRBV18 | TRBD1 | CASSPTGQGVNQPQHF | TGTGCCAGCTCACCAACGGGACAGGGGGTAAATCAGCCCCAGCATTTT
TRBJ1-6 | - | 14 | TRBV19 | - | CASSIGSRNSPLHF | TGTGCCAGTAGTATAGGTAGCCGGAATTCACCCCTCCACTTT
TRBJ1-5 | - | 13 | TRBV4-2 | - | CASSQEYNQPQHF | TGTGCCAGCAGCCAAGAATATAATCAGCCCCAGCATTTT